These T cell receptor beta chains were read from a single sample in a study of T cells in Graves' hyperthyroidism and ophthalmopathy. Via MiXCR, TCRdb re-called the multiplex PCR reads, giving one row per CDR3 protein. The repertoire has a few hundred thousand distinct CDR3 sequences, more than 14% of them found once; the top ten carry around 20%. Material for sequencing was blood. These receptors originate from a woman aged 25 to 39 with Graves' ophthalmopathy. Each CDR3 is given with its conserved first and last residue. The D gene is left open where the match is weak. A row's size may be missing; if present it is once, few, many or a size class.

D | J | size | V | DNA | CDR3
NA | TRBJ2-3 | many | TRBV12-3/TRBV12-4 | TGTGCCAGCAGTTTTATTTTGGCAGATACGCAGTATTTT | CASSFILADTQYF
NA | TRBJ2-3 | many | TRBV7-2 | TGTGCCAGCAGCTTAATGTTCGGAGATACGCAGTATTTT | CASSLMFGDTQYF
TRBD1 | TRBJ2-3 | many | TRBV19 | TGTGCCAGTAGTCGCCCGGGACAGGGTTCAGATACGCAGTATTTT | CASSRPGQGSDTQYF
NA | TRBJ1-5 | few | TRBV2 | TGTGCCAGCAGGGCCGGGGCGAGCGGGGATCAGCCCCAGCATTTT | CASRAGASGDQPQHF
NA | TRBJ2-2 | many | TRBV28 | TGTGCCAGCAGTTTGCCCGGACTCACCGGGGAGCTGTTTTTT | CASSLPGLTGELFF
NA | TRBJ2-3 | NA | TRBV6-2/TRBV6-3 | TGTGCCAGCAGCCCCCTACAAGATACGCAGTATTTT | CASSPLQDTQYF
TRBD2 | TRBJ2-2 | NA | TRBV7-9 | TGTGCCAGCAGCTCGATCGCCCTAGCGGGCCAAACCGAGGAGCTGTTTTTT | CASSSIALAGQTEELFF
NA | TRBJ2-7 | many | TRBV20-1 | TGCAGTGCTAGCCGGGGGTCCTACGAGCAGTACTTC | CSASRGSYEQYF
TRBD1 | TRBJ1-1 | many | TRBV5-1 | TGCGCCAGCAGTCGACAGGGGGCGGCTGAAGCTTTCTTT | CASSRQGAAEAFF
TRBD1 | TRBJ2-5 | many | TRBV11-2 | TGTGCCAGCAGCCACCAGGGGGACCAGTACTTC | CASSHQGDQYF
TRBD1 | TRBJ1-1 | once | TRBV12-3/TRBV12-4 | TGTGCCAGCAGTTTGGTGACAGGGGCGGACACTGAAGCTTTCTTT | CASSLVTGADTEAFF
NA | TRBJ1-2 | many | TRBV4-1 | TGCGCCAGCAGCCAAGGGGGGGTGAGGGTGGGCTATGGCTACACCTTC | CASSQGGVRVGYGYTF
TRBD1 | TRBJ1-1 | many | TRBV3-1 | TGTGCCAGCAGGGGACAGGGGGGATCTGAAGCTTTCTTT | CASRGQGGSEAFF
NA | TRBJ1-2 | many | TRBV2 | TGTGCCAGCAGTGAAATAGGCAGGGGCCAAGGCTACACCTTC | CASSEIGRGQGYTF
TRBD2 | TRBJ2-7 | NA | TRBV5-4 | TGTGCCAGCAGCCTGGGGCGGGGGGCCGCCTACGAGCAGTACTTC | CASSLGRGAAYEQYF
TRBD2 | TRBJ2-2 | NA | TRBV20-1 | TGCAGTGCTAGAGTTCTAGCGGGGGGCCGGCACACCGGGGAGCTGTTTTTT | CSARVLAGGRHTGELFF
TRBD1 | TRBJ1-4 | many | TRBV28 | TGTGCCAGCAGTTTACCGCCGACAGGGAGGGAAGAAAAACTGTTTTTT | CASSLPPTGREEKLFF
TRBD1 | TRBJ1-6 | NA | TRBV7-6 | TGTGCCAGCAGCCCCCAAGGGGGCCAAAGTTCACCCCTCCACTTT | CASSPQGGQSSPLHF
NA | TRBJ1-6 | few | TRBV7-9 | TGTGCCAGCAGCTTCGAACAGGGCAATTCACCCCTCCACTTT | CASSFEQGNSPLHF
NA | TRBJ2-5 | many | TRBV19 | TGTGCCAGTAGTATATCCCGCCAGACAGGAGGAGAGACCCAGTACTTC | CASSISRQTGGETQYF
NA | TRBJ2-6 | many | TRBV20-1 | TGCAGTGCAAGAAGCTGGGCCCGGGCCTCTGGGGCCAACGTCCTGACTTTC | CSARSWARASGANVLTF
NA | TRBJ2-5 | many | TRBV20-1 | TGCAGTGCTAGAGAACTGGGGAGACAGCAAGAGACCCAGTACTTC | CSARELGRQQETQYF
TRBD2 | TRBJ2-7 | many | TRBV28 | TGTGCCAGCAGCTCCGGGACTACCTACGAGCAGTACTTC | CASSSGTTYEQYF
NA | TRBJ1-6 | many | TRBV7-9 | TGTGCCAGCAGCTTAGCCCTAGGGTTTTCACCCCTCCACTTT | CASSLALGFSPLHF
NA | TRBJ1-1 | NA | TRBV19 | TGTGCCAGTAGTATGTCCCCGCAGGATTTTATGAACACTGAAGCTTTCTTT | CASSMSPQDFMNTEAFF
NA | TRBJ2-5 | NA | TRBV2 | TGTGCCAGCAGTGATTTGGATCCTCAAGAGACCCAGTACTTC | CASSDLDPQETQYF
TRBD2 | TRBJ2-1 | many | TRBV2 | TGTGCCAGCAGCTACACTAGCGGGGGTGCCAATGAGCAGTTCTTC | CASSYTSGGANEQFF
NA | TRBJ2-2 | NA | TRBV4-1 | TGCGCCAGCAGCGACCGGGATCGAGGGGGCACCGGGGAGCTGTTTTTT | CASSDRDRGGTGELFF
TRBD2 | TRBJ2-3 | many | TRBV28 | TGTGCCAGCAGTCCCGGGGGGGGGCTCTTCACAGATACGCAGTATTTT | CASSPGGGLFTDTQYF
NA | TRBJ1-2 | many | TRBV30 | TGTGCCTGGAGTGCCCCAGGATACGGAAGAGGCTACACCTTC | CAWSAPGYGRGYTF
NA | TRBJ1-3 | many | TRBV11-3 | TGTGCCAGCAGCTTCACTACAGGGTCTTCTGGAAACACCATATATTTT | CASSFTTGSSGNTIYF
NA | TRBJ2-2 | many | TRBV12-3/TRBV12-4 | TGTGCCAGCAGTCCTTCCATGTATGGGACCGGGGAGCTGTTTTTT | CASSPSMYGTGELFF
NA | TRBJ1-5 | many | TRBV24-1 | TGTGCCACCAGTGATGCGGGAGAGGGCAATCAGCCCCAGCATTTT | CATSDAGEGNQPQHF
NA | TRBJ1-2 | many | TRBV24-1 | TGTGCCACCAGTGACAAGAACAGGGCCCACTATGGCTACACCTTC | CATSDKNRAHYGYTF
NA | TRBJ2-5 | many | TRBV11-2 | TGTGCCAGCAGCTTAGTAGGGTTTAGCGAGACCCAGTACTTC | CASSLVGFSETQYF
NA | TRBJ1-2 | many | TRBV20-1 | TGCAGTGCCCGCCAGCAGGGCGGCGGCTACACCTTC | CSARQQGGGYTF
NA | TRBJ2-7 | many | TRBV27 | TGTGCCAGCAGTTTTGTGGTCGCTGGGGTCTACTACGAGCAGTACTTC | CASSFVVAGVYYEQYF
TRBD2 | TRBJ2-5 | many | TRBV3-1 | TGTGCCAGCAGCCAAGATTTCCTAGCGGGCGGAGAGACCCAGTACTTC | CASSQDFLAGGETQYF
NA | TRBJ2-5 | many | TRBV7-2 | TGTGCCAGCAGCAACCGAGAGACCCAGTACTTC | CASSNRETQYF
TRBD1 | TRBJ1-3 | few | TRBV7-2 | TGTGCCAGCAGCTATGCGGGACAGGGGTGGTCTGGAAACACCATATATTTT | CASSYAGQGWSGNTIYF
NA | TRBJ2-2 | many | TRBV5-1 | TGCGCCAGCAGCTTGCAGGTGGACACCGGGGAGCTGTTTTTT | CASSLQVDTGELFF
TRBD2 | TRBJ2-4 | many | TRBV20-1 | TGCAGTGCTAGAGATACTAGCGGGGAAAACATTCAGTACTTC | CSARDTSGENIQYF
NA | TRBJ1-5 | NA | TRBV5-1 | TGCGCCAGCAGCTTCGACGGGGCTGGAAATCAGCCCCAGCATTTT | CASSFDGAGNQPQHF
NA | TRBJ2-5 | many | TRBV12-3/TRBV12-4 | TGTGCCAGCAGTTTCAGTACTCAAGAGACCCAGTACTTC | CASSFSTQETQYF
TRBD2 | TRBJ2-5 | many | TRBV7-6 | TGTGCCAGCAGCCCACATTTTGGCACTAGCGGGGACCAAGAGACCCAGTACTTC | CASSPHFGTSGDQETQYF
NA | TRBJ2-1 | NA | TRBV6-1 | TGTGCCAGCACCGCTGGGGCGCAGGGTCCCTCCAATGAGCAGTTCTTC | CASTAGAQGPSNEQFF
NA | TRBJ1-2 | many | TRBV5-5 | TGTGCCAGCAGCTTGTGGGTTGGCTATGGCTACACCTTC | CASSLWVGYGYTF
NA | TRBJ2-5 | NA | TRBV6-1 | TGTGCCAGCAGCGTTTGGACGGGGCAAGAGACCCAGTACTTC | CASSVWTGQETQYF